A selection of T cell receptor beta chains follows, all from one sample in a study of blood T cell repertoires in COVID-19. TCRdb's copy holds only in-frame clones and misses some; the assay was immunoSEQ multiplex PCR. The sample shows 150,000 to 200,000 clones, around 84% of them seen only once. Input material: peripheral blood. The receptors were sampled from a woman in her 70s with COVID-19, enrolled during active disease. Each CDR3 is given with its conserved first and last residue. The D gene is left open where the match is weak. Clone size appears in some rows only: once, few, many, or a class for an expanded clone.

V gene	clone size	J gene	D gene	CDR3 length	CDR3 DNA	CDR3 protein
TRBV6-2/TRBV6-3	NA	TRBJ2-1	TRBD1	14	TGTGCCAGCAGTTGGGACAGCTCCTACAATGAGCAGTTCTTC	CASSWDSSYNEQFF
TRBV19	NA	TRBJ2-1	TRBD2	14	TGTGCCAGTAGGAAGCGGGAGACCTACAATGAGCAGTTCTTC	CASRKRETYNEQFF
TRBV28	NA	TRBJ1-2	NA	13	TGTGCCAGCAGTTTGGCAGGCGTCTATGGCTACACCTTC	CASSLAGVYGYTF
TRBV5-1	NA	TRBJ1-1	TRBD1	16	TGCGCCAGCAGCTTGAGGGCAGGGGGGATGAACACTGAAGCTTTCTTT	CASSLRAGGMNTEAFF
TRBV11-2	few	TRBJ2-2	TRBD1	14	TGTGCCAGTTACCCGACAGGGGGTACCGGGGAGCTGTTTTTT	CASYPTGGTGELFF
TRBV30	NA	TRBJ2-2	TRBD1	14	TGTGCCCAACCGGACAGGGCGAACACCGGGGAGCTGTTTTTT	CAQPDRANTGELFF
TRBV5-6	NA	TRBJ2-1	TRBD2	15	TGTGCCAGCAGCTCCCCTAGCGGGAGGTACAATGAGCAGTTCTTC	CASSSPSGRYNEQFF
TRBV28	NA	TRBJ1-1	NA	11	TGTGCCAGCAGTTTGGGGAGGGGAGCTTTCTTT	CASSLGRGAFF
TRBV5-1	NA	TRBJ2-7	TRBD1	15	TGCGCCAGCAGCTTGGGACAGGGGGGGAATTGGGAGCAGTACTTC	CASSLGQGGNWEQYF
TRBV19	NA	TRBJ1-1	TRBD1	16	TGTGCCAGTACCGCCCGGGGACAGGTAATGAACACTGAAGCTTTCTTT	CASTARGQVMNTEAFF
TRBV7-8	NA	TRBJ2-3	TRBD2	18	TGTGCCAGCTCACGGAGTTTAGCGGGAAGGGGTTTGTCAGATACGCAGTATTTT	CASSRSLAGRGLSDTQYF
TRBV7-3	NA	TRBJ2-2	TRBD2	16	TGTGCCAGCAGCTCACTAGCGGGGGGCGGCACCGGGGAGCTGTTTTTT	CASSSLAGGGTGELFF
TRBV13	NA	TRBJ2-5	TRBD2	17	TGTGCCAGCAGCTTAGCCTTAATAGCGGGGGGCCAAGAGACCCAGTACTTC	CASSLALIAGGQETQYF
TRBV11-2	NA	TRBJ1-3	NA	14	TGTGCCAGCAGCTTTGCAGGGAGGGAGAACACCATATATTTT	CASSFAGRENTIYF
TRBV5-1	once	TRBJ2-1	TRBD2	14	TGCGCCAGCAACCTAGCGGGCCGATACAATGAGCAGTTCTTC	CASNLAGRYNEQFF
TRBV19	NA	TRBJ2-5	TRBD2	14	TGTGCCAGTAGCATGACTAGCTGGGAAGAGACCCAGTACTTC	CASSMTSWEETQYF
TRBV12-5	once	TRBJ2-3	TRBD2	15	TGTGCTAGTGGGAAAATAGCGGGGGGCACAGATACGCAGTATTTT	CASGKIAGGTDTQYF
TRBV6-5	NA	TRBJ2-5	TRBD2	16	TGTGCCAGCAGTTACGGGACTAGCGGGAGATTGGAGACCCAGTACTTC	CASSYGTSGRLETQYF
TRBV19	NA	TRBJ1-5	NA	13	TGTGCCAGTAGTTTGACGGGTCTAGGGCCCCAGCATTTT	CASSLTGLGPQHF
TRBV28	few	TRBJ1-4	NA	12	TGTGCCAGCACCGGGGGAAGTGAAAAACTGTTTTTT	CASTGGSEKLFF
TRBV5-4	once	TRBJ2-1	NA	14	TGTGCCAGCAGCCCTCATACAACGAAGAATGAGCAGTTCTTC	CASSPHTTKNEQFF
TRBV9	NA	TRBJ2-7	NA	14	TGTGCCAGCAGCTCCGGAGGCAGGACCCACGAGCAGTACTTC	CASSSGGRTHEQYF
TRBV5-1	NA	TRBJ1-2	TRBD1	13	TGCGCCAGCAGCTTCACCCAGGGGGCGGGCTACACCTTC	CASSFTQGAGYTF
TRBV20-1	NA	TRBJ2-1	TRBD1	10	TGCAGTCCTAGGGACAGGGAGCAGTTCTTC	CSPRDREQFF
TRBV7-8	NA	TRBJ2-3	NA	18	TGTGCCAGCAGCTTAGGGTCGGGAACGGGGAGCGGCACAGATACGCAGTATTTT	CASSLGSGTGSGTDTQYF
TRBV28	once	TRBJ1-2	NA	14	TGTGCCAGCAGTTTAATAACGGGGGTCGAGGGCTACACCTTC	CASSLITGVEGYTF
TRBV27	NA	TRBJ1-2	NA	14	TGTGCCAGCAGTTTGCGGGTCCTGGGAAGCGGCTACACCTTC	CASSLRVLGSGYTF
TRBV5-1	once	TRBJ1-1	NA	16	TGCGCCAGCAGCTTGGAGGCGGGGTCCAGAGAAACTGAAGCTTTCTTT	CASSLEAGSRETEAFF
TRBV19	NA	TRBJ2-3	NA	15	TGTGCCAGTAGTATTGGCAGGGCCTTCACAGATACGCAGTATTTT	CASSIGRAFTDTQYF
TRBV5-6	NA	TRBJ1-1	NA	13	TGTGCCAGCAGCATGCTCGGGGGCACTGAAGCTTTCTTT	CASSMLGGTEAFF
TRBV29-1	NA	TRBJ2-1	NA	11	TGCAGCGTAGATCTGGTACCCGGGCAGTTCTTC	CSVDLVPGQFF
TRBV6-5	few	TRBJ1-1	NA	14	TGTGCCAGCAGATCGAAAGGGGTGAACACTGAAGCTTTCTTT	CASRSKGVNTEAFF
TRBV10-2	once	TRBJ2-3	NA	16	TGCGCCAGCAGTGAGATCGGTGGGCAATGGGCAGATACGCAGTATTTT	CASSEIGGQWADTQYF
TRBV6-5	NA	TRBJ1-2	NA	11	TGTGCCACGGGGAGGGACTATGGCTACACCTTC	CATGRDYGYTF
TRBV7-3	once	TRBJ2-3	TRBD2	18	TGTGCCAGCAGCCCCCAAGGGAGCGGGGGGGCTCCCACAGATACGCAGTATTTT	CASSPQGSGGAPTDTQYF
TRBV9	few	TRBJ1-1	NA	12	TGTGCCAGCAGCACAGCAGACACTGAAGCTTTCTTT	CASSTADTEAFF
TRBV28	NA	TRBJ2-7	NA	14	TGTGCCAGCAGTTCCCCGAGTAGAAACTACGAGCAGTACTTC	CASSSPSRNYEQYF
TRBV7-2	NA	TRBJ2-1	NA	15	TGTGCCAGCAGCTTAGAGAGTAGTCGAGACAATGAGCAGTTCTTC	CASSLESSRDNEQFF
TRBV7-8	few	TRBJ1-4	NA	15	TGTGCCAGCAGCCCTAACAGGGTTCCTGGAGAAAAACTGTTTTTT	CASSPNRVPGEKLFF
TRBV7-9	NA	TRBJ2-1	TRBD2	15	TGTGCCAGCAGCCGTCTAGCGGGAGTCTACAATGAGCAGTTCTTC	CASSRLAGVYNEQFF
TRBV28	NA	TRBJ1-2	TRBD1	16	TGTGCCAGCAGTTTACCCCATGACAGGGGGGTTAAGGGCTACACCTTC	CASSLPHDRGVKGYTF
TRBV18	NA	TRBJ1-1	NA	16	TGTGCCAGCTCACCACTCGGTGGAGGGCTAAACACTGAAGCTTTCTTT	CASSPLGGGLNTEAFF
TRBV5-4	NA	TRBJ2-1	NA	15	TGTGCCAGCAGCTTGGGACAGTTAGCCTACAATGAGCAGTTCTTC	CASSLGQLAYNEQFF
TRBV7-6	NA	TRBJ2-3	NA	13	TGTGCCAGCAGCTTACTAGGCACAGATACGCAGTATTTT	CASSLLGTDTQYF
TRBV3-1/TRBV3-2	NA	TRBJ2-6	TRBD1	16	TGTGCCAGCAGCCGCTCGACAGGGGCTGGGGCCAACGTCCTGACTTTC	CASSRSTGAGANVLTF
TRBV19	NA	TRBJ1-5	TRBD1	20	TGTGCCAGTATGGGGAAGGTGGCGGACAGGGGGTTTTTTAGCAATCAGCCCCAGCATTTT	CASMGKVADRGFFSNQPQHF
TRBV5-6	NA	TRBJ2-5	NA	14	TGTGCCAGCAGCTTGGGAGGGTACCAAGAGACCCAGTACTTC	CASSLGGYQETQYF
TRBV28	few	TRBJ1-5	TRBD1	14	TGTGCCAGCAGGTACGAGGGGGCGCACCAGCCCCAGCATTTT	CASRYEGAHQPQHF
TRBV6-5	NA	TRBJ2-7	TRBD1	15	TGTGCCAGCAGTTTCTCCAGGACAGGAACCTACGAGCAGTACTTC	CASSFSRTGTYEQYF
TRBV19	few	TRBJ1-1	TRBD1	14	TGTGCCAGTAGGGGACAGGGGGAGAACACTGAAGCTTTCTTT	CASRGQGENTEAFF
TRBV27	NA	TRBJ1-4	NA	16	TGTGCCAGCAGTTCCGCTCCCGGGGCAACTAATGAAAAACTGTTTTTT	CASSSAPGATNEKLFF
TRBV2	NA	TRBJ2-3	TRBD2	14	TGTGCCAGGGGACTAGCGGGGCCCACAGATACGCAGTATTTT	CARGLAGPTDTQYF
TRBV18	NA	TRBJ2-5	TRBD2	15	TGTGCCAGCTCACCAGTAGCGGGATATCAAGAGACCCAGTACTTC	CASSPVAGYQETQYF